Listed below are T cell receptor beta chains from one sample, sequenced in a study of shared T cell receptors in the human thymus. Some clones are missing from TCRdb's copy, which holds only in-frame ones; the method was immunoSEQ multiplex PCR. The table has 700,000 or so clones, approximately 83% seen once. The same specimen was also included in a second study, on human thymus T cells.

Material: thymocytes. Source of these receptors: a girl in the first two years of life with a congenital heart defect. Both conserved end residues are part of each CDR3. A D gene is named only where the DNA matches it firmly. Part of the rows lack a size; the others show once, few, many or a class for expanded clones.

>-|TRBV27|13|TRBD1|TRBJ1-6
TGTGCCAGCCGGGACAGTCATAATTCACCCCTCCACTTT
CASRDSHNSPLHF
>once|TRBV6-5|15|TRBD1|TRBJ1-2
TGTGCCAGCAGTTACACATGGGACAGTCGTTCTGGCTACACCTTC
CASSYTWDSRSGYTF
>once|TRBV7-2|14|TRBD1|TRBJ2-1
TGTGCCAGCAGCCTGAAGGACAGGGGCGATGAGCAGTTCTTC
CASSLKDRGDEQFF
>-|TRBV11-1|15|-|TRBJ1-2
TGTGCCAGCAGCTTGTATGCGGGGGCTCATGACGGCTACACCTTC
CASSLYAGAHDGYTF
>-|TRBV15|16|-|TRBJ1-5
TGTGCCACCAGCACAGCGGGGGGGCTGGGGAATCAGCCCCAGCATTTT
CATSTAGGLGNQPQHF
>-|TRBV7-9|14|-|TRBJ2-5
TGTGCCAGCAGCTTCTCGACAGACCAAGAGACCCAGTACTTC
CASSFSTDQETQYF
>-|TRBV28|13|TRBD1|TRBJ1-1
TGTGCCAGCAGTTGGACAGGGAACACTGAAGCTTTCTTT
CASSWTGNTEAFF
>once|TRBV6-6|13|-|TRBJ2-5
TGTGCCAGCAGTATCCGGTCCCAAGAGACCCAGTACTTC
CASSIRSQETQYF
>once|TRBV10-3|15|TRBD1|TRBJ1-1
TGTGCCATCAGTGAGACCCAGGGGGCGCGGGGTGAAGCTTTCTTT
CAISETQGARGEAFF
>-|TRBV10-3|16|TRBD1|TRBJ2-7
TGTGCCATCAGTGAGGGGGCAGGGGGCCAACAGTACGAGCAGTACTTC
CAISEGAGGQQYEQYF
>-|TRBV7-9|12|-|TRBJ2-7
TGTGCCAGCAGCTTAGTAAGCGGCGAGCAGTACTTC
CASSLVSGEQYF
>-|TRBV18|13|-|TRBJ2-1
TGTGCCAGCTCACCACGGCGGGGCGATGAGCAGTTCTTC
CASSPRRGDEQFF
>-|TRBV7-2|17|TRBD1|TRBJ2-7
TGTGCCAGCAGCTTAGGATACGGACAGGGACGCTCCTACGAGCAGTACTTC
CASSLGYGQGRSYEQYF
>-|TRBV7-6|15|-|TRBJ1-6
TGTGCCAGCAGCTTAGGGGGCTGGGGTAATTCACCCCTCCACTTT
CASSLGGWGNSPLHF
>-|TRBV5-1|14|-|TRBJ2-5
TGCGCCAGCAGCCATGACCCCCGGGTGGAGACCCAGTACTTC
CASSHDPRVETQYF
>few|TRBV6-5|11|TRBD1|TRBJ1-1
TGTGCCAGCAGTAGCAGGGGGTTAGCTTTCTTT
CASSSRGLAFF
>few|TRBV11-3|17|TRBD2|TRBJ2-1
TGTGCCAGCAGCTTAGGTTTAGCGGGGGGGCGTCGAAATGAGCAGTTCTTC
CASSLGLAGGRRNEQFF
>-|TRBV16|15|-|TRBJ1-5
TGTGCCAGCAGCCAACCGGGGGAATGGAGTCAGCCCCAGCATTTT
CASSQPGEWSQPQHF
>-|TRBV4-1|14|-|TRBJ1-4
TGCGCCAGCAGGCCAGGGATTATAAACGAAAAACTGTTTTTT
CASRPGIINEKLFF
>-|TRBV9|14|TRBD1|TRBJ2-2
TGTGCCAGCAGCGGGACAGGGCACACCGGGGAGCTGTTTTTT
CASSGTGHTGELFF
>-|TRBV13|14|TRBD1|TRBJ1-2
TGTGCCACGGCGGACAGGGGACCCAACTATGGCTACACCTTC
CATADRGPNYGYTF
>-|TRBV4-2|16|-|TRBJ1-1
TGTGCCAGCAGCCCCGACCCCCGAGGCGTGAACACTGAAGCTTTCTTT
CASSPDPRGVNTEAFF
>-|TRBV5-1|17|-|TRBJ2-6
TGCGCCAGCAGCTCCTACCCTACTAGAGAAGGGGCCAACGTCCTGACTTTC
CASSSYPTREGANVLTF
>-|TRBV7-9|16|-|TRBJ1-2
TGTGCCAGCAGCACAAGCGGGACACGGCACGTCTATGGCTACACCTTC
CASSTSGTRHVYGYTF
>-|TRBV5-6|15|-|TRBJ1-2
TGTGCCAGCAGCTCGCATTCCCGGGTTCGCTATGGCTACACCTTC
CASSSHSRVRYGYTF
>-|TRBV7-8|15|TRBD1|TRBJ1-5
TGTGCCAGCAGCCCGTACAGGGGTAGTAGACAGCCCCAGCATTTT
CASSPYRGSRQPQHF
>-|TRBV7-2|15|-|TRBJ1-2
TGTGCCAGCAGCTTTCGGAGGGGCGCCCCTCAGGGCTACACCTTC
CASSFRRGAPQGYTF
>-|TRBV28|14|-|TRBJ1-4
TGTGCCAGCAGTTTATATGGGGCGAATGAAAAACTGTTTTTT
CASSLYGANEKLFF
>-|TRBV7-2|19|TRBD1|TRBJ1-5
TGTGCCAGCAGCCGACTAACTTCCACAGGGGGTCGGGGCAATCAGCCCCAGCATTTT
CASSRLTSTGGRGNQPQHF
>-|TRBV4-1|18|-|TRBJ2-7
TGCGCCAGCAGCCTAAGTGGGACCGGGACGGGGGACGTGATCGAGCAGTACTTC
CASSLSGTGTGDVIEQYF
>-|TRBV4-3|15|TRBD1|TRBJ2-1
TGCGCCAGCAGCCAAGATCGGGACAGATACAATGAGCAGTTCTTC
CASSQDRDRYNEQFF
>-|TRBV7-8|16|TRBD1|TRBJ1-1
TGTGCCAGCAGCCCTTGGGACAGGGGGCCGAACACTGAAGCTTTCTTT
CASSPWDRGPNTEAFF
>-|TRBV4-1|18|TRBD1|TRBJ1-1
TGCGCCAGCAGCCACCTAAGTAGGGACAGGCACAAGAACACTGAAGCTTTCTTT
CASSHLSRDRHKNTEAFF
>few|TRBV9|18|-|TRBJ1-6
TGTGCCAGCAGCCGGCAAGAAGACTACAGCTCCTATAATTCACCCCTCCACTTT
CASSRQEDYSSYNSPLHF
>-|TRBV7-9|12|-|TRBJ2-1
TGTGCCAGCAGCTTAATAGGAGGTGAGCAGTTCTTC
CASSLIGGEQFF